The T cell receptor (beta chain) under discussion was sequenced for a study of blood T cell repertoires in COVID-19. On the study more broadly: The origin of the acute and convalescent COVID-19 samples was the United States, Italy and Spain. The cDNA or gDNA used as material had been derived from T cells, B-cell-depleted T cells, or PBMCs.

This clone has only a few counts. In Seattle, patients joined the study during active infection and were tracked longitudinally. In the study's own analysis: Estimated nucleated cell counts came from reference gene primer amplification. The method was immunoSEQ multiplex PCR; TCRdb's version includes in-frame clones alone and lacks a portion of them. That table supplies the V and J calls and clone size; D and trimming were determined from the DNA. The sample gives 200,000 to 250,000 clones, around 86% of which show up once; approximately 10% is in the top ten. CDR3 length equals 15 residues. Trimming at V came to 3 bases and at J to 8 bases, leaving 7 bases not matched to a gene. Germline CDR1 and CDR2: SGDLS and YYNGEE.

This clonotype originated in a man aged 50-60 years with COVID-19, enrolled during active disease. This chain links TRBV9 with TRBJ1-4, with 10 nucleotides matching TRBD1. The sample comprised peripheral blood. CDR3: CASSGEGQGKEKLFF. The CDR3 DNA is TGTGCCAGCAGCGGGGAGGGACAGGGGAAAGAAAAACTGTTTTTT.